A single sample is the source of the 22 T cell receptor beta chains below, sequenced in a study of blood T cell repertoires in COVID-19. The method was immunoSEQ multiplex PCR; TCRdb's version includes in-frame clones alone and lacks a portion of them. The data contain 250,000 to 300,000 clones, more than 70% of them singletons. Sequencing was done on a sample of PBMCs or T cells enriched from blood (not recorded which). The receptors come from an older woman in a cohort exposed to, infected with or recovered from COVID-19 (not recorded which).

The chain links TRBV20-1 to TRBJ2-3; 7 nucleotides line up with TRBD1. The CDR3 loop spans 16 amino acids. Germline loops: CDR1 DFQATT, CDR2 SNEGSKA (reference sequence). After removal of 3 bases from V and 1 base from J, the junction contained 10 bases not matched to a gene. CDR3 region: CSASGAGGIGTDTQYF. CDR3 nucleotide sequence: TGCAGTGCTAGTGGGGCAGGGGGAATAGGCACAGATACGCAGTATTTT.

This clone was counted once. CDR3 coding DNA: TGTGCCAGCAGCTCGGGGGACAGGGGGACCTACGAGCAGTACTTC. Its protein product is CASSSGDRGTYEQYF. V usage is TRBV5-4 and J usage is TRBJ2-7; TRBD1 matches 11 bases. CDR1 SGHNT and CDR2 YYREEE come from the germline V gene (reference sequence). The CDR3 contains 15 residues. Germline trimming cut 3 bases from V and 2 bases from J; bases unmatched to any gene: 4.

CDR3 amino acids: CASRPSGHTDTQYF. In DNA form, the CDR3 reads TGTGCCAGCAGGCCTTCGGGACACACAGATACGCAGTATTTT. This chain joins TRBV27 and TRBJ2-3, with D perhaps TRBD1 (6 bases). The CDR3 is made up of 14 amino acids. In germline, CDR1 is MNHEY, CDR2 SMNVEV (reference sequence). The germline V and J ends were trimmed by 6 bases and 2 bases, with 12 bases remaining between them.

The chain employs TRBV28 and TRBJ1-2, with D possibly TRBD1 on 6 matching bases. V gave up 5 bases and J gave up 0 bases, with 13 bases separating them. The CDR3 consists of 15 residues. Germline V gene data show CDR1 as MDHEN and CDR2 as SYDVKM. This chain's CDR3 is CASSAPTGTNYGYTF. For the CDR3, the DNA is TGTGCCAGCAGTGCCCCGACAGGTACTAACTATGGCTACACCTTC.

The V call is TRBV11-2, the J call TRBJ2-1, with D perhaps matching TRBD2 (6 bases). V lost 5 bases and J lost 6, with 29 bases in between. Per germline, CDR1 SGHAT and CDR2 FQNNGV. The CDR3 spans 19 residues. The CDR3 spells CASSQTGMSWRDLINEQFF. DNA of the CDR3: TGTGCCAGCAGCCAAACCGGGATGAGTTGGCGGGACTTAATCAATGAGCAGTTCTTC.

The rearrangement joins TRBV2 to TRBJ1-1; 8 nucleotides agree with TRBD1. The germline V gene has CDR1 SNHLY and CDR2 FYNNEI. The V segment lost 6 bases and the J segment 4 bases; nucleotides outside the gene matches: 7. The CDR3 consists of 14 residues. CDR3 sequence (DNA): TGTGCCAGCAGGGGACTCGACAGGGGCACTGAAGCTTTCTTT. Residues: CASRGLDRGTEAFF.

The J gene is TRBJ2-7, the V gene TRBV3-1 (or the pseudogene TRBV3-2); TRBD2 aligns across 14 bases. The junction had 5 bases not matched to a gene; V was cut back by 4 bases and J by 6 bases. Germline CDR1 is LGHDT and CDR2 is YNNKEL (reference sequence). CDR3 length equals 15 residues. The CDR3 loop reads CASSRGLAGVGEQYF. DNA of the CDR3: TGTGCCAGCAGCCGGGGACTAGCGGGAGTTGGCGAGCAGTACTTC.

The J gene is TRBJ2-1, the V gene TRBV30; the D gene is possibly TRBD2 (7 bases). Trimming shortened V by 6 bases and J by 9 bases, and 24 bases separated the two germline ends. This CDR3 is 15 amino acids long. Germline V gene data show CDR1 as GTSNPN and CDR2 as SVGIG (reference sequence). DNA of the CDR3: TGTGCCTGTGCCCGAAATAGGGGGAGGGTTGGTGAGCAGTTCTTC. Protein product: CACARNRGRVGEQFF.

The J gene is TRBJ2-2, the V gene TRBV5-6; unclear D gene. Trimming took off 4 bases at V and 1 base at J, with 8 bases between the two ends. CDR3 size: 14 residues. The germline V gene has CDR1 SGHDT and CDR2 YYEEEE. The CDR3 sequence is CASSITRNTGELFF. The CDR3 DNA is TGTGCCAGCAGCATAACAAGGAACACCGGGGAGCTGTTTTTT.

The chain employs TRBV2 and TRBJ2-1; 10 bases align to TRBD2. V dropped 8 bases and J dropped 6; count of bases not matched to a gene: 4. The CDR3 loop spans 13 amino acids. Germline CDR1 SNHLY, CDR2 FYNNEI. The CDR3 DNA sequence: TGTGCCAGCGATCTAGCGGGAGTCAATGAGCAGTTCTTC. As protein: CASDLAGVNEQFF.

The J gene is TRBJ2-1, the V gene TRBV5-4; TRBD2 might be the D (6 bases). The length of the CDR3 is 14 residues. Germline CDR1 SGHNT, CDR2 YYREEE (reference sequence). Trimming removed 2 bases from V and 5 bases from J, with 11 bases in between. CDR3 protein: CASSLDGSNNEQFF. In nucleotides, the CDR3 is TGTGCCAGCAGCTTAGACGGGAGCAACAATGAGCAGTTCTTC.

The V gene is TRBV19, the J gene TRBJ1-4, with TRBD1 matching over 8 bases. CDR1 and CDR2 from the germline V gene are LNHDA and SQIVND (reference sequence). The CDR3 is 15 amino acids. Losses at the gene ends were 5 bases for V and 2 bases for J; bases not matched to a gene: 4. This CDR3 reads CASSPWTGTNEKLFF. CDR3 sequence (DNA): TGTGCCAGTAGTCCTTGGACAGGGACTAATGAAAAACTGTTTTTT.

This chain links TRBV5-1 with TRBJ2-2, with D maybe TRBD2 (7 bases). There are 19 residues in the CDR3. V was clipped by 1 base and J by 1 base, with 20 bases between them. In germline, CDR1 is SGHRS, CDR2 YFSETQ. For the CDR3, the DNA is TGCGCCAGCAGCTTGACAGGGAGGGATCCGGGACAGAACACCGGGGAGCTGTTTTTT. Residues: CASSLTGRDPGQNTGELFF.

This clone was counted between two and nine times. The V call is TRBV7-9, the J call TRBJ1-1; a weak D match, TRBD1 (5 bases). The V gene's germline CDR1 is SEHNR and CDR2 FQNEAQ (reference sequence). The V end was cut by 2 bases, the J end by 8 bases, with 15 bases between. This CDR3 region has 14 residues. The CDR3 coding sequence is TGTGCCAGCAGCTTAACTGCGGGGCGACCCGAAGCTTTCTTT. Amino acids: CASSLTAGRPEAFF.

The genes are TRBV28 and TRBJ1-1, with 7 bases identical to TRBD1. This CDR3 contains 18 residues. V shed 5 bases and J 0 bases; nucleotides not matched to a gene: 15. Germline lookup yields CDR1 MDHEN and CDR2 SYDVKM. The CDR3 loop reads CASSRSPNTQGMNTEAFF. CDR3 DNA: TGTGCCAGCAGTCGCTCACCGAACACACAGGGGATGAACACTGAAGCTTTCTTT. Filled out from reference TRBV28 and TRBJ1-1, the complete variable domain reads DVKVTQSSRYLVKRTGEKVFLECVQDMDHENMFWYRQDPGLGLRLIYFSYDVKMKEKGDIPEGYSVSREKKERFSLILESASTNQTSMYLCASSRSPNTQGMNTEAFFGQGTRLTVV.

The rearrangement links TRBV6-4 to TRBJ2-5; 9 nucleotides line up with TRBD1. Germline-derived CDR1 and CDR2 are MRHNA and SNTAGT. This CDR3 region has 13 residues. V lost 4 bases to trimming and J lost 5 bases; unmatched junction nucleotides: 2. Here the CDR3 reads CASSAGTGETQYF. The DNA of the CDR3 is TGTGCCAGCAGTGCGGGGACAGGGGAGACCCAGTACTTC.

CDR3: CATSARDRGWNQPQHF. The CDR3 DNA reads as TGTGCCACCAGTGCTCGGGACAGGGGATGGAATCAGCCCCAGCATTTT. The genes are TRBV24-1 and TRBJ1-5; the match to TRBD1 covers 10 bases. J was trimmed by 4 bases and V by 5 bases; bases with no gene match: 7. This CDR3 comprises 16 residues. Germline values: CDR1 KGHDR, CDR2 SFDVKD.

CDR3 sequence reads: CASSIKGTGGTGELFF. DNA for the CDR3: TGTGCCAGTAGTATAAAAGGGACAGGGGGCACCGGGGAGCTGTTTTTT. The rearrangement joins TRBV19 to TRBJ2-2; TRBD1 agrees at 11 bases. This CDR3 spans 16 amino acids. The germline V gene encodes CDR1 LNHDA and CDR2 SQIVND (reference sequence). V was pared by 2 bases and J by 4 bases, with 3 bases of the junction left unmatched.

The V and J genes are TRBV5-1 and TRBJ2-7; 9 bases are shared with TRBD2. This CDR3 region has 15 residues. Germline V gene sequence: CDR1 SGHRS, CDR2 YFSETQ. Losses at the gene ends were 0 bases for V and 4 bases for J; bases not matched to a gene: 5. CDR3 in DNA: TGCGCCAGCAGCTTGGATTTAGCGGGAGAGTACGAGCAGTACTTC. Encoded protein: CASSLDLAGEYEQYF.

V is TRBV18 and J is TRBJ1-2, with a possible D match to TRBD1 (5 bases). Germline V CDR1 and CDR2: KGHSH, LQKENI. V was cut by 2 bases and J by 4 bases, with 14 bases left in between. The CDR3 length is 15 residues. CDR3 amino acids: CASSPFPDSVYGYTF. CDR3 DNA: TGTGCCAGCTCACCATTCCCCGACAGCGTCTATGGCTACACCTTC. Variable domain in full (rest from reference TRBV18 and TRBJ1-2): NAGVMQNPRHLVRRRGQEARLRCSPMKGHSHVYWYRQLPEEGLKFMVYLQKENIIDESGMPKERFSAEFPKEGPSILRIQQVVRGDSAAYFCASSPFPDSVYGYTFGSGTRLTVV.

This clone was counted a few times. This chain uses TRBV6-5 with TRBJ1-2, with TRBD1 identical over 7 bases. Germline lookup yields CDR1 MNHEY and CDR2 SVGAGI. V was clipped by 5 bases and J by 8 bases; unmatched bases: 11. This CDR3 is 14 amino acids long. The CDR3, as DNA: TGTGCCAGCAGTAGCGGACAGGATATGGGAGGCTACACCTTC. Translating gives CASSSGQDMGGYTF.

The chain combines TRBV9 with TRBJ1-2, with TRBD1 as a possible D gene (5 bases). Germline loops: CDR1 SGDLS, CDR2 YYNGEE. Deletions cut 1 base from V and 8 bases from J, with 15 bases between. This CDR3 spans 14 amino acids. In DNA form, the CDR3 reads TGTGCCAGCAGCGTAACCGGGACGGCGGGAGGCTACACCTTC. Protein: CASSVTGTAGGYTF. The full variable domain, with the rest looked up from reference TRBV9 and TRBJ1-2, is DSGVTQTPKHLITATGQRVTLRCSPRSGDLSVYWYQQSLDQGLQFLIQYYNGEERAKGNILERFSAQQFPDLHSELNLSSLELGDSALYFCASSVTGTAGGYTFGSGTRLTVV.